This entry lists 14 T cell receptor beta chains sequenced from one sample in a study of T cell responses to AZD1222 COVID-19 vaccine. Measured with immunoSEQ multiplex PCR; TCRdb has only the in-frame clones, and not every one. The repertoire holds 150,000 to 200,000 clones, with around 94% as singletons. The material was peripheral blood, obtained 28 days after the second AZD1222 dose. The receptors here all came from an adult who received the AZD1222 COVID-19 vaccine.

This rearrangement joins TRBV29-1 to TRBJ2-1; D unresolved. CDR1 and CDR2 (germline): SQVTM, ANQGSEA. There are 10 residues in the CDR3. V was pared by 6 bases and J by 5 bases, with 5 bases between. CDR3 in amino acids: CSVRNNEQFF. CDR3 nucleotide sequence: TGCAGCGTCCGAAACAATGAGCAGTTCTTC.

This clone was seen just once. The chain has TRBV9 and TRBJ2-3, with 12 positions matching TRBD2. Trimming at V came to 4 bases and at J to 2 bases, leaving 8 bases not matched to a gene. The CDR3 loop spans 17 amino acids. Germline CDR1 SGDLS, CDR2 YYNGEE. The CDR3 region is CASSPRLAGVFTDTQYF. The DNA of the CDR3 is TGTGCCAGCAGCCCACGACTAGCGGGGGTGTTCACAGATACGCAGTATTTT.

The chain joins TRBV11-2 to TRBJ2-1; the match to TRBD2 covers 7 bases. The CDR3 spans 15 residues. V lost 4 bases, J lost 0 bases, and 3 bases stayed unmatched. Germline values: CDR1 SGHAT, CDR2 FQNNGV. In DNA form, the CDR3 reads TGTGCCAGCAGCTCCGGGACTAACTCCTACAATGAGCAGTTCTTC. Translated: CASSSGTNSYNEQFF.

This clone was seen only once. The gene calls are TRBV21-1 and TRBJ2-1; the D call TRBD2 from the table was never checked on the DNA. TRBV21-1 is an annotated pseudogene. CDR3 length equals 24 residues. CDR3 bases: TGTGCCAGCAGCAAAGTGGAACAGGGGGTACTGACTAGCGGGAGGGCCGGGTCCCACAATGAGCAGTTCTTC. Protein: CASSKVEQGVLTSGRAGSHNEQFF.

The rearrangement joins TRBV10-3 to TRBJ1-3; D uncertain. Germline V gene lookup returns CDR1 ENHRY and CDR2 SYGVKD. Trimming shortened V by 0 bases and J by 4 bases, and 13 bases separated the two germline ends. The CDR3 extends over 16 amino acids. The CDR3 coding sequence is TGTGCCATCAGTGAGTCCCCCCCCCAATACGGAAACACCATATATTTT. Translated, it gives CAISESPPQYGNTIYF.

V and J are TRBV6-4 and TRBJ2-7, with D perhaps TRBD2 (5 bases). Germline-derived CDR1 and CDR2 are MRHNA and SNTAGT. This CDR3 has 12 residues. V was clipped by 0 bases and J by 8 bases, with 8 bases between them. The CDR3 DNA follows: TGTGCCAGCAGTGACTCGAACGGGAAGCAGTACTTC. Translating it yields CASSDSNGKQYF.

CDR3 sequence reads: CASRRDREGITQYF. In nucleotides, the CDR3 is TGTGCCAGCAGGCGGGACAGGGAGGGGATTACGCAGTATTTT. The rearrangement links TRBV5-5 to TRBJ2-3, with TRBD1 matching 9 bases. Germline V gene sequence: CDR1 SGHKS, CDR2 YYEKEE (reference sequence). The CDR3 runs to 14 residues. J gave up 8 bases and V 5 bases, and 9 bases lay outside the gene matches.

The CDR3 here is CASTTGGRIGTEAFF. The CDR3 coding sequence is TGTGCCAGCACGACAGGGGGCCGTATAGGCACTGAAGCTTTCTTT. The gene calls are TRBV28 and TRBJ1-1; 10 bases are shared with TRBD1. The V gene's germline CDR1 is MDHEN and CDR2 SYDVKM. V gave up 7 bases and J gave up 4 bases; unmatched junction bases: 9. This CDR3 has 15 residues.

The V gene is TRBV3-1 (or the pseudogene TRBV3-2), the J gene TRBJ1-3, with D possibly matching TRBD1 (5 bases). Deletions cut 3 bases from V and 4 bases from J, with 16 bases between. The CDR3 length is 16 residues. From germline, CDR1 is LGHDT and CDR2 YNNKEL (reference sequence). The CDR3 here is CASSQGVTLGGNTIYF. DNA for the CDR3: TGTGCCAGCAGCCAGGGGGTAACCCTCGGGGGAAACACCATATATTTT.

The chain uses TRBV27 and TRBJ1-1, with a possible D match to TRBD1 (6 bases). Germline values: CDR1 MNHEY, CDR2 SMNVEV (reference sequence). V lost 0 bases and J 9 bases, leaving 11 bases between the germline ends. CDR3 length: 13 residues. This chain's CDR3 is CASSLSGTFKAFF. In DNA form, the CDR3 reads TGTGCCAGCAGTTTATCCGGGACATTTAAAGCTTTCTTT.

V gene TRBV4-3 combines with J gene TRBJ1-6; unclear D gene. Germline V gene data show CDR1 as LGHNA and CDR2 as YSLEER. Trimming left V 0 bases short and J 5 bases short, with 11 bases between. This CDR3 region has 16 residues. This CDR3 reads CASSQEREFDNSPLHF. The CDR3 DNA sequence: TGCGCCAGCAGCCAAGAGAGGGAGTTCGATAATTCACCCCTCCACTTT.

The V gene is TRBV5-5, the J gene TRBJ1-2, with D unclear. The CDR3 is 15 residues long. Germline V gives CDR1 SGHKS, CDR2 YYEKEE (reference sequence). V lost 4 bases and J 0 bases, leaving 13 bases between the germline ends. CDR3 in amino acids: CASSPVPEANYGYTF. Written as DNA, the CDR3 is TGTGCCAGCAGCCCCGTCCCAGAGGCTAACTATGGCTACACCTTC.

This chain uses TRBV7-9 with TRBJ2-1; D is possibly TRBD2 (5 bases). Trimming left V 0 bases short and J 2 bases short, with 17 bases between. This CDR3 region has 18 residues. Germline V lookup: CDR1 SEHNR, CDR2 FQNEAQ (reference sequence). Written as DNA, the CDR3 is TGTGCCAGCAGCTTAGCAATCCTAGCTACGAGCACCTACAATGAGCAGTTCTTC. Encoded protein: CASSLAILATSTYNEQFF.

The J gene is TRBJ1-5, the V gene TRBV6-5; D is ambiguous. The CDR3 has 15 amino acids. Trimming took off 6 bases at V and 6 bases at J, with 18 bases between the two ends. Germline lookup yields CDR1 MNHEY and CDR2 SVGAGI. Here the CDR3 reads CASSRLGGSGQPQHF. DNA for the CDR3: TGTGCCAGCAGCCGCCTGGGAGGGTCGGGTCAGCCCCAGCATTTT.